A selection of T cell receptor beta chains follows, all from one sample in a study of T cell changes during pregnancy in multiple sclerosis. This table comes from immunoSEQ multiplex PCR, and its TCRdb copy is limited to in-frame clones, with some not included. Of roughly 100,000 clones in the sample, 75% to 95% were seen once. Material: peripheral blood, obtained before pregnancy. These receptors all stem from a female donor with multiple sclerosis, enrolled in a pregnancy study. The conserved cysteine and the conserved F or W are not part of the CDR3 here.

TRBV5-1	ASSLDSRSGNTIY
TRBV7-3	ASSLVAGFADTQY
TRBV11-3	ASSLARGAGAAYNEQF
TRBV5-6	ASSLVYRSYNEQF
TRBV4-1	ASSLAGVETQY
TRBV7-9	ASSGRTGYEQY
TRBV2	ASRERQVNAAF
TRBV19	ASSISRLAGLDYNEQF
TRBV11-1	ASSHGGTSKDTQY
TRBV14	ASSHSGGGTQY
TRBV4-1	ASSQVAGRNTEAF
TRBV15	ATSRGVGRREAF
TRBV28	ASSLGQGSQPQH
TRBV5-1	ATPDRGEYEQY
TRBV10-3	AISGGLGNEQF
TRBV11-2	ASSPRGFYEQY
TRBV30	AWSGTRADEAF
TRBV7-8	ASSLVAGLINQPQH
TRBV6-5	ASSYRTGGSWAF
TRBV11-3	ASSPGRPSGSYNEQF
TRBV7-7	ASSLHRSYGYT
TRBV11-2	ASSFTSGRRGNEQF
TRBV9	ASSVVAGGIADTQY
TRBV2	ASGVGQQGETQY
TRBV7-9	ASSNTGGSVTGELF
TRBV5-5	ASSLTGIATIY
TRBV7-6	ASSLEGRGQVNEQF
TRBV5-1	ASSPQTSGFLSDEQF
TRBV7-3	ASSPDRGTDTQY
TRBV30	AWRGTRTGELF
TRBV6-1	ASSEIGDTEAF
TRBV4-1	ASSQDLAVVDTQY
TRBV7-9	ASSLMLAPSPLH
TRBV7-2	ASSLAAGNTEAF
TRBV4-3	ASSQETGRGTDTQY
TRBV13	ASSLGLAGVGEQY
TRBV6-5	ASSYQGSGYEQY
TRBV9	ASSVGGKPSYEQY
TRBV11-2	ASSLDRASGSSTDTQY
TRBV7-9	ASSTSGGEGYGYT
TRBV7-2	ASSGQTYGELF
TRBV14	ASSAGTGTYEQY
TRBV30	AWSLPRGRNPNEQF
TRBV6-1	ASSLAGAPWETQY